Below, 14 T cell receptor beta chains from the same sample are listed, as sequenced in a study of cytomegalovirus exposure and HLA in healthy donors. 13 Jbeta primers and 60 Vbeta primers were used for the PCR. Measured with immunoSEQ multiplex PCR; TCRdb has only the in-frame clones, and not every one. The data show around 150,000 clones, roughly four fifths seen once. The material sequenced was PBMCs. These receptors originate from a male donor in good health and CMV-seropositive.

This clone was seen only a few times. The V call is TRBV7-2, the J call TRBJ1-3; maybe TRBD1 (5 bases). V lost 2 bases to trimming and J lost 4 bases, with 21 bases between them. The germline gives CDR1 SGHTA, CDR2 FQGNSA. The CDR3 runs to 18 residues. CDR3 nucleotides: TGTGCCAGCAGCTTATCCGGATGGCAGGGACTAGGCGGAAACACCATATATTTT. Translated, it gives CASSLSGWQGLGGNTIYF. The full variable domain, its missing parts supplied by reference TRBV7-2 and TRBJ1-3, is GAGVSQSPSNKVTEKGKDVELRCDPISGHTALYWYRQSLGQGLEFLIYFQGNSAPDKSGLPSDRFSAERTGGSVSTLTIQRTQQEDSAVYLCASSLSGWQGLGGNTIYFGEGSWLTVV.

This chain connects TRBV7-2 to TRBJ2-7; weak D call: TRBD1 (5 bases). This CDR3 has 14 residues. Germline lookup yields CDR1 SGHTA and CDR2 FQGNSA. The V end was cut by 2 bases, the J end by 3 bases, with 11 bases between. The CDR3 DNA is TGTGCCAGCAGCTTAAGGGGCAGTTACTACGAGCAGTACTTC. This translates into CASSLRGSYYEQYF.

The chain combines TRBV7-2 with TRBJ2-2, with D possibly TRBD1 on 5 matching bases. The CDR3 totals 15 residues. Trimming left V 6 bases short and J 7 bases short, with 18 bases between. Germline CDR1 SGHTA, CDR2 FQGNSA. This chain's CDR3 is CASSWGESQVGELFF. In DNA form, the CDR3 reads TGTGCCAGCAGTTGGGGCGAGAGTCAGGTCGGGGAGCTGTTTTTT.

This clone has only a few counts. V is TRBV27 and J is TRBJ1-2; TRBD1 aligns across 7 bases. The CDR3 totals 14 residues. Per germline, CDR1 MNHEY and CDR2 SMNVEV (reference sequence). V was pared by 3 bases and J by 4 bases, with 5 bases of the junction left unmatched. The CDR3 here is CASSLDRSSYGYTF. As DNA, the CDR3 is TGTGCCAGCAGTTTGGACAGGTCTAGCTATGGCTACACCTTC.

This chain connects TRBV19 to TRBJ1-1; no clear D. There are 12 residues in the CDR3. CDR1 LNHDA and CDR2 SQIVND come from the germline V gene (reference sequence). V lost 6 bases and J 4 bases, leaving 9 bases between the germline ends. Here the CDR3 reads CASSLRFTEAFF. The CDR3, as DNA: TGTGCCAGTAGCCTAAGATTCACTGAAGCTTTCTTT. The whole variable domain, filled in from reference TRBV19 and TRBJ1-1, reads DGGITQSPKYLFRKEGQNVTLSCEQNLNHDAMYWYRQDPGQGLRLIYYSQIVNDFQKGDIAEGYSVSREKKESFPLTVTSAQKNPTAFYLCASSLRFTEAFFGQGTRLTVV.

CDR3 protein: CASTVSGVVTDTQYF. The CDR3 DNA reads TGTGCCAGCACGGTCAGCGGGGTGGTCACAGATACGCAGTATTTT. The V gene is TRBV6-6, the J gene TRBJ2-3, with 7 bases matching TRBD2. This CDR3 is 15 amino acids long. V trimming: 7 bases; J trimming: 2 bases; junction bases outside the gene matches: 9. Germline V lookup: CDR1 MNHNY, CDR2 SVGAGI (reference sequence).

The rearrangement links TRBV9 to TRBJ2-3, with 7 bases fitting TRBD2. Trimming at V came to 0 bases and at J to 2 bases, leaving 3 bases not matched to a gene. Per the germline V gene, CDR1 is SGDLS and CDR2 is YYNGEE. The CDR3 sequence is 15 residues long. The CDR3 DNA follows: TGTGCCAGCAGCGTAGTCGCGGGAGCCACAGATACGCAGTATTTT. This translates into CASSVVAGATDTQYF.

J is TRBJ2-3 and V is TRBV4-3; TRBD2 matches 9 bases. Germline CDR1 LGHNA, CDR2 YSLEER. V dropped 1 base and J dropped 5; count of bases not matched to a gene: 4. This CDR3 has 15 amino acids. This CDR3 is CASSQGTSVGDTQYF. The CDR3 region has the DNA TGCGCCAGCAGCCAAGGGACTAGCGTGGGAGATACGCAGTATTTT.

This clone showed up just a few times. The chain joins TRBV9 to TRBJ2-6; D might be TRBD1 (6 bases). Germline V gene data show CDR1 as SGDLS and CDR2 as YYNGEE. This CDR3 has 16 residues. The V end was cut by 3 bases, the J end by 4 bases, with 14 bases between. DNA for the CDR3: TGTGCCAGCAGCGCGGCAGGGGTGAAGGGGGCCAACGTCCTGACTTTC. Protein product: CASSAAGVKGANVLTF.

The J gene is TRBJ1-6, the V gene TRBV5-1; D might be TRBD1 (6 bases). This CDR3 is 14 amino acids long. Per the germline V gene, CDR1 is SGHRS and CDR2 is YFSETQ. V shed 4 bases and J shed 6 bases, with 11 bases lying between them. The CDR3 is CASSLRTANSPLHF. In nucleotides, the CDR3 is TGCGCCAGCAGCCTCCGGACAGCTAATTCACCCCTCCACTTT.

CDR3 bases: TGTGCCAGCAGCCTAGGGACTGGTGGCTACACCTTC. Residues: CASSLGTGGYTF. V is TRBV28 and J is TRBJ1-2; tentative D call: TRBD1 (5 bases). This CDR3 comprises 12 residues. The ends were cut back, 6 bases at V and 7 bases at J, with 12 bases in the middle. Germline CDR1 and CDR2: MDHEN and SYDVKM.

Comments on this clone: Other nucleotide sequences from this sample produce the same CDR3. This chain joins TRBV2 and TRBJ1-5; D remains unclear. The ends were cut back, 1 base at V and 4 bases at J, with 14 bases in the middle. The CDR3 totals 16 residues. The germline V gene has CDR1 SNHLY and CDR2 FYNNEI. CDR3 sequence reads: CASSEGGRRRNQPQHF. The CDR3 coding sequence is TGTGCCAGCAGTGAAGGAGGCAGGAGGAGGAATCAGCCCCAGCATTTT.

This clone appeared a few times. The chain recombines TRBV7-2 with TRBJ2-5; 8 positions agree with TRBD2. Germline V gives CDR1 SGHTA, CDR2 FQGNSA. Unmatched junction bases numbered 12, after V lost 4 bases and J lost 5 bases. The CDR3 length is 16 residues. For the CDR3, the DNA is TGTGCCAGCAGCTCCAGACAGAGCGGGAGTATGGAGACCCAGTACTTC. Translating gives CASSSRQSGSMETQYF.

To note about this clone: Other DNA sequences within the sample encode an identical CDR3. The rearrangement links TRBV5-1 to TRBJ1-4; 8 nucleotides match TRBD1. The V gene end was trimmed by 4 bases and the J gene end by 5 bases; junction bases not matched to a gene: 4. The CDR3 covers 14 residues. In germline, CDR1 is SGHRS, CDR2 YFSETQ. CDR3 coding DNA: TGCGCCAGCAGCCTTGGACAGGGAAATGAAAAACTGTTTTTT. Its translation: CASSLGQGNEKLFF.